The present entry profiles one T cell receptor (beta chain) with its context. This sample stems from a study of blood T cell repertoires in COVID-19. About the research overall: Acute and convalescent COVID-19 samples came from the United States, Italy and Spain.

Sequencing used immunoSEQ multiplex PCR; TCRdb keeps in-frame clones, though not all of them. Altogether 50,000 or so clones are present, approximately 84% being singletons, with the ten largest covering approximately 29%. With V trimmed by 4 bases and J by 8 bases, 5 bases remained unmatched. CDR1 is SGHTS, CDR2 YDEGEE, per germline. The CDR3 extends over 13 amino acids. Sequences were obtained from peripheral blood. This sequence originates from a human donor in a cohort sampled during active COVID-19. The rearrangement joins TRBV5-8 to TRBJ1-2; TRBD1 aligns across 10 bases. CDR3 protein: CASSHRDRGGYTF. Written as DNA, the CDR3 is TGTGCCAGCAGCCACCGGGACAGGGGCGGCTACACCTTC.